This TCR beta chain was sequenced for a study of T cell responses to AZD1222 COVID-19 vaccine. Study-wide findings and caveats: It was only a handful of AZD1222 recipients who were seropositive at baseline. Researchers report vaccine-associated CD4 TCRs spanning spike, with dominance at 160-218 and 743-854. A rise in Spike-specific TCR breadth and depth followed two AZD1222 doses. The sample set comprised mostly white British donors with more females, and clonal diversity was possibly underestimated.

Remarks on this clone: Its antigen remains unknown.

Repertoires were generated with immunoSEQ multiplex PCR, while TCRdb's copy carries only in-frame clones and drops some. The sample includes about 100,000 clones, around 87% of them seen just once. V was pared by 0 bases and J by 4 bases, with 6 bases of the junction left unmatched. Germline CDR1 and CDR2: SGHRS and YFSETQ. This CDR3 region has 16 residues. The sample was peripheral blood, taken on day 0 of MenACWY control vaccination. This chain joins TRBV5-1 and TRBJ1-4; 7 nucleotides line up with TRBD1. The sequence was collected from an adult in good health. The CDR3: CASSLGQGLGNEKLFF. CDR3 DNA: TGCGCCAGCAGCTTGGGACAGGGTCTAGGTAATGAAAAACTGTTTTTT.